This paragraph reports one TCR beta chain. Some clones are missing from TCRdb's copy, which holds only in-frame ones; the method was immunoSEQ multiplex PCR. Here the sample spans roughly 290,000 clones, around four fifths being singletons. The data originate from a study of blood T cell repertoires in COVID-19. CDR1 and CDR2 from the germline V gene are MDHEN and SYDVKM. The CDR3 contains 12 residues. V was pared by 6 bases and J by 8 bases, with 11 bases between. The sample was peripheral blood. The clonotype comes from a woman aged 50 to 60 with active or convalescent COVID-19. The genes are TRBV28 and TRBJ2-1; D gene ambiguous. The CDR3 region is CASRPNSHEQFF. In DNA form, the CDR3 reads TGTGCCAGCAGACCGAACTCGCATGAGCAGTTCTTC. Looking up the rest from reference TRBV28 and TRBJ2-1 gives the full variable domain: DVKVTQSSRYLVKRTGEKVFLECVQDMDHENMFWYRQDPGLGLRLIYFSYDVKMKEKGDIPEGYSVSREKKERFSLILESASTNQTSMYLCASRPNSHEQFFGPGTRLTVL.